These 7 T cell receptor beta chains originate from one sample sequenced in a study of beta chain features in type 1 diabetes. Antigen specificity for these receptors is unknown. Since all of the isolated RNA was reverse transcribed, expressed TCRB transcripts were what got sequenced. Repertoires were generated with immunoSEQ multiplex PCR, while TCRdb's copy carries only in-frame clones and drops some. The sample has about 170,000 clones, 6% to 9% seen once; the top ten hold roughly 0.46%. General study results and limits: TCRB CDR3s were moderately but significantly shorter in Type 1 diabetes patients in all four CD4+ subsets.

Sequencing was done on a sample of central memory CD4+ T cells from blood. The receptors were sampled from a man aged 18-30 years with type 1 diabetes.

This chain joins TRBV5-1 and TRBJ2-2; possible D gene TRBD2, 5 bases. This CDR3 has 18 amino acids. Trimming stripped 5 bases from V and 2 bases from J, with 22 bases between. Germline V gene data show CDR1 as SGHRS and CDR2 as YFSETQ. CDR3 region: CASRFRRATIGNTGELFF. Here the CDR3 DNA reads TGCGCCAGCAGATTTAGGCGGGCAACTATAGGCAACACCGGGGAGCTGTTTTTT. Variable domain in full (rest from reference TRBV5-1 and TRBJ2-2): KAGVTQTPRYLIKTRGQQVTLSCSPISGHRSVSWYQQTPGQGLQFLFEYFSETQRNKGNFPGRFSGRQFSNSRSEMNVSTLELGDSALYLCASRFRRATIGNTGELFFGEGSRLTVL.

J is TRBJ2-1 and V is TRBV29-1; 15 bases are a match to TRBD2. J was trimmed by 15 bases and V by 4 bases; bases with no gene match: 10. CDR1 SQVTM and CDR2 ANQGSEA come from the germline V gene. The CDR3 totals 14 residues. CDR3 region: CSVGGLAGGPPRFF. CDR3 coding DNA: TGCAGCGTTGGGGGACTAGCGGGGGGTCCCCCTCGGTTCTTC.

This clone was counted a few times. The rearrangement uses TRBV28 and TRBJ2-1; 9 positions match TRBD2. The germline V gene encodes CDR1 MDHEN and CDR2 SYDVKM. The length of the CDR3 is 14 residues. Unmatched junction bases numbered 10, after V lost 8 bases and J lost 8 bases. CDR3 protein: CASRSGSRLDEQFF. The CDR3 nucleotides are TGTGCCAGCCGTAGCGGGAGTCGGTTAGATGAGCAGTTCTTC.

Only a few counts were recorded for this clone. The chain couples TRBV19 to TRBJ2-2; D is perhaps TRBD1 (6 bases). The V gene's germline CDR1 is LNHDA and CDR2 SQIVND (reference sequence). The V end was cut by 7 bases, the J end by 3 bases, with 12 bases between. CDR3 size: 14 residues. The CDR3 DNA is TGTGCCAGTACCTCGACAGGTTACACCGGGGAGCTGTTTTTT. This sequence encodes CASTSTGYTGELFF.

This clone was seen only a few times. The CDR3 DNA is TGTGCCAGCAGCCAGTCCAGCGGAACAGATACGCAGTATTTT. Translated: CASSQSSGTDTQYF. The chain carries TRBV7-9 and TRBJ2-3, with D possibly being TRBD2 (5 bases). The V end was cut by 5 bases, the J end by 3 bases, with 12 bases between. The length of the CDR3 is 14 residues. Germline assignment: CDR1 SEHNR and CDR2 FQNEAQ (reference sequence). Based on the CDR3 plus reference TRBV7-9 and TRBJ2-3, the full variable domain is DTGVSQNPRHKITKRGQNVTFRCDPISEHNRLYWYRQTLGQGPEFLTYFQNEAQLEKSRLLSDRFSAERPKGSFSTLEIQRTEQGDSAMYLCASSQSSGTDTQYFGPGTRLTVL.

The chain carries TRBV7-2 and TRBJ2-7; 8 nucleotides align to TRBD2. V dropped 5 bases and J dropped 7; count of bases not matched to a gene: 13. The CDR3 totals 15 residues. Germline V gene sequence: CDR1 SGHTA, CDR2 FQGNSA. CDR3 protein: CASSPVKAGVREQYF. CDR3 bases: TGTGCCAGCAGCCCCGTCAAAGCGGGGGTTAGGGAGCAGTACTTC.

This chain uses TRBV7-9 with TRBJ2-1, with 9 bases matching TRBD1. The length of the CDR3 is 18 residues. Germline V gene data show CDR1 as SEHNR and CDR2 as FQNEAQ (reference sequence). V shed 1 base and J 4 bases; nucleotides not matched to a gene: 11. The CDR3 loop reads CASSLDQGGTGTYNEQFF. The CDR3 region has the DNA TGTGCCAGCAGCTTAGATCAAGGCGGGACAGGGACATACAATGAGCAGTTCTTC.